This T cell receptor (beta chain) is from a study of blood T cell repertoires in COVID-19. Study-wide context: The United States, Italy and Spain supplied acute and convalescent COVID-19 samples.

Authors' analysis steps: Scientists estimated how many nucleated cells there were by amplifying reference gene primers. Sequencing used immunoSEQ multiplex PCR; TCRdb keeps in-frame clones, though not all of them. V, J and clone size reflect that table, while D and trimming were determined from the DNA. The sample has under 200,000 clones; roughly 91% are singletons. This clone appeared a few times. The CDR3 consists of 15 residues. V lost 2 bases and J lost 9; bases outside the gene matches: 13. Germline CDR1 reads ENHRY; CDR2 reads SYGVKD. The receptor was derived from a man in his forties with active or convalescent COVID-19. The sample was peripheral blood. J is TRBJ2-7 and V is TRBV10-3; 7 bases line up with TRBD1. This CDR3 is CAISEGTTGNSGQYF. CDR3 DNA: TGTGCCATCAGTGAGGGTACGACAGGGAATTCGGGGCAGTACTTC.